This T cell receptor (beta chain) comes out of a study of blood T cell repertoires in COVID-19 (dated by TCRdb to the early 2020s). For context, the study as a whole: The collaborator samples originated in the United States, Italy and Spain and spanned the acute and convalescent phases of COVID-19. Where available, HLA class I and class II types were obtained from metadata supplied by the sample provider rather than from assay-based typing. The prospective study material was composed of cDNA or gDNA derived from T cells, B-cell-depleted T cells, or PBMCs. Deeply sampled blood TCRbeta repertoires from subjects exposed to, actively infected with, or recovered from COVID-19 were included in the dataset. Nearly every sample came with metadata listing a de-identified subject ID, COVID-19 status, age in years and sex. Samples were obtained from the ongoing ImmuneRACE study (first 160 participants) and from about 1,300 subjects provided by 6 global collaborators. The repertoires were released in a freely available public database intended as a resource for research on the immune response to SARS-CoV-2.

Trimming costs V 1 base and J 8 bases, and their ends lie 12 bases apart. The germline V gene specifies SGHVS as CDR1 and FNYEAQ as CDR2. The CDR3 starts with the cysteine, ends with the phenylalanine, and has 15 residues. The retained sequence is limited to the CDR3, 45 bases, with the frame set at the first base. The immunoSEQ Assay, a bias-controlled multiplex PCR, was used to amplify TCRbeta CDR3 regions from genomic DNA. As for the original processing: Nucleated cell counts per sample were estimated from amplification of reference gene primers within the assay. To quantify the absolute abundance of each unique TCRbeta CDR3 rearrangement, sequence reads were collapsed and filtered. For each sample, productive Simpson clonality was calculated by taking the square root of Simpson's diversity index across productive rearrangements. The clones in this table, taken by TCRdb from immuneACCESS, are in-frame only. Not every clone is retained; where verified, under half of the shortfall comes from an unresolved V gene, and the cause of the rest is unknown. V and J calls and clone size are those listed in that table; D and trimming were worked out from the DNA. This sample is represented by over 45,000 clones; less than 90% of them were singletons. About 7.2% of the sample lies in the top ten.

General findings and caveats noted by the study authors: Clinical and demographic metadata were provided uncurated, with the amount varying by source and participant.

This clone was found many times. No cognate antigen has been identified for it. No much larger clone is present one base from it, and per-base qualities are unavailable. The collaborating institutions used their own protocols to collect whole blood in K2EDTA tubes. For TCRbeta analysis, collaborators shipped samples as frozen whole blood, isolated PBMCs, or DNA extracted from either of those sample types. Recombination joined TRBV7-6 with TRBJ1-6; the D gene is perhaps TRBD1, on 6 matching bases. Source material: peripheral blood. The receptor's source is a man in his 60s with active COVID-19. At the DNA level, the sequence is TGTGCCAGCAGCTTAGATACAGGGTTTTATTCACCCCTCCACTTT. This encodes CASSLDTGFYSPLHF.